The clone carrying this T cell receptor beta chain was seen only a few times. The antigen is undetermined. Each CDR3 protein gets one entry after TCRdb re-called the RACE reads with MiXCR. The table lists 95,000 or so distinct CDR3 sequences, 10% to 12% of them singletons. This sample was taken from a study of human T cells and chemical hapten exposure. On the study more broadly: Sensitization used 2% DPC on roughly 2 cm by roughly 2 cm upper inner arm skin. Affected patients, primarily female, had alopecia areata, totalis or universalis.

Time point meaning: patch test 2, 6 weeks after DPC sensitization. Treatment indicated: therapeutic diphenylcyclopropenone sensitization with weekly scalp DPC. Blood draws came before every patch-test application. V lost 0 bases and J lost 2; bases outside the gene matches: 5. Germline CDR1 is MNHEY and CDR2 is SVGEGT. There are 16 residues in the CDR3. General study results and limits: Expanded TCRs made up significantly more big CDR3 similarity clusters than controls did.

Sequenced material: whole blood, taken in connection with sensitization to the hapten diphenylcyclopropenone (DPC). This chain links TRBV6-2 or TRBV6-3 with TRBJ2-7; 9 nucleotides agree with TRBD2. This TCR was sampled from a woman in her thirties or forties with alopecia areata. Some clones in this sample may be carry-over from other donors' samples. The CDR3 reads CASSYSMASGAYEQYF. Here the CDR3 DNA reads TGTGCCAGCAGTTACTCGATGGCTAGCGGGGCCTACGAGCAGTACTTC.